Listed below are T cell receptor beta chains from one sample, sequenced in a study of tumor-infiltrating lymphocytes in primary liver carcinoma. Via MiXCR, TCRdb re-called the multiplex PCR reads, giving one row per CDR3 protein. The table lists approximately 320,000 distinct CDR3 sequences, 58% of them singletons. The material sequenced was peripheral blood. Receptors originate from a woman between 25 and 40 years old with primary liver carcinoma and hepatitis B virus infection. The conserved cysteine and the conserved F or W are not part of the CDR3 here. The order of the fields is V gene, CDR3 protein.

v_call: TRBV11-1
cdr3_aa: ASSLGRTSANYGYT

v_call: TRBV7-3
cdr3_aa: ASSLSGLSTDTQY

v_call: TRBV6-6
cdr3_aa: ASSTHTGGGTEAF

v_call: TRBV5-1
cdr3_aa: ASSRHGTSGSGDTQY

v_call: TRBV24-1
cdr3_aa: ATSDLTLPEQF

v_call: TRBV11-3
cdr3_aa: AGSLDQRAGLF

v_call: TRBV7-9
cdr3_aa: ASGGGLGGNTIY

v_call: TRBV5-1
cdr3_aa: ASRHGQGNTETQY

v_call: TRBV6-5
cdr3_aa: ASSYTGETAF

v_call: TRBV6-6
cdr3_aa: ASRPDWVNYGYT

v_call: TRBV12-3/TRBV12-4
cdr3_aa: ASSYPGGGNEQF

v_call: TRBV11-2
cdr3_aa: TSSLCGRETQY

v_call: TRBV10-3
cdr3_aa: AISESERGEKLF

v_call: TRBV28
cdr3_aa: ASRPLDRLNTEAF

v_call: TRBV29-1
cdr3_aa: SVRRDASYEQY

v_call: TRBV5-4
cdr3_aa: ASPSRQGGYT

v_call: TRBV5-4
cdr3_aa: ASSLPDTPRDPPKTQY

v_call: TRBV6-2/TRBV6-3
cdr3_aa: ASSYGPTRGYT

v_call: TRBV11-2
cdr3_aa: ADSLSFAGNTIY

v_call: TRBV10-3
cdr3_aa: AIRLSAQETQN

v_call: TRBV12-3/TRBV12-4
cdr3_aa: ASSLDDGASPSTEAF

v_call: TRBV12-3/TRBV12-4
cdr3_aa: ASSLAGGSYEQY

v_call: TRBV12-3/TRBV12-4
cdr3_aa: ASRPTLGLPNYGYT

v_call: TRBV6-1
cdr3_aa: ASKGMGINQPQH

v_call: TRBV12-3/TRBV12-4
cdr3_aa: ASSLGAGGAGQPQH

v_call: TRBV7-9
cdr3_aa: ASSFRGSETQY

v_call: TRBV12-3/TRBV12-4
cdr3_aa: ASSLEAGAYSPTNEKLF

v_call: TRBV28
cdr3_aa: ASIEGGGPYNEQF

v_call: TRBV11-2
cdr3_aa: ASSLNLTPSSYNSPLH

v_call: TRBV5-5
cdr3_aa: ASSLSYTLNTEAF

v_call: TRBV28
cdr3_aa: ASMPSGIAYEQY

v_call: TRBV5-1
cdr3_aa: ASSWGAGGGLLSGYT

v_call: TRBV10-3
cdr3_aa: AISESQTPNTEAF

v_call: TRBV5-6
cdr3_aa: ASSYYGTGVNSPLH

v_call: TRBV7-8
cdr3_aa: ASSSGQGHAYAF

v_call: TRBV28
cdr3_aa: ASSFDNSGSTRQY

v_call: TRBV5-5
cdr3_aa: ASSLGPTQGYT

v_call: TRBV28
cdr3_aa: ASSSSGTSADTQY

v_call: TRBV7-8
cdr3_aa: ASSSQTFKAEQETQY

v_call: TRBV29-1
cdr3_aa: SVIQIGVNTGELF

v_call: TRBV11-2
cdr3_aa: ANSLDDLRRHNEQF

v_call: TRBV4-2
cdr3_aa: TSSPMDGSYEQY

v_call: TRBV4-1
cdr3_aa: ASSQGGTGVYSEAF

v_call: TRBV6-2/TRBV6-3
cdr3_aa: ASSGTYLSSYNEQF

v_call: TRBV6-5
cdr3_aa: ASSYGANVYEQY

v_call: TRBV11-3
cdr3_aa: VTTTGGTEAF

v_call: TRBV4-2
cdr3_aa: ASSQGRTNSGRGETQH

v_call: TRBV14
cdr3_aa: ASSQFTGNSPLH

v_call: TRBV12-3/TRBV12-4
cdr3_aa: ASSLGSINSNQPQH